These T cell receptor beta chains were read from a single sample in a study of T-cell reconstitution after alpha-beta-depleted transplantation in children. MiXCR was run by TCRdb on the PCR reads, yielding one entry per CDR3 protein. The repertoire holds about 500,000 distinct CDR3 sequences, about 33% seen once, with approximately 2.3% in the top ten. Here the sequenced sample was PBMCs from the stem cell graft donor, taken from the stem cell graft. The receptor set was obtained from a human donor who donated a stem cell graft to a child with aplastic anemia. Each CDR3 is given with its conserved first and last residue. The D gene is left open where the match is weak. Not all rows give a size; the values are once, few, many and, for expanded clones, a class.

j_call: TRBJ2-1
clone_size: many
d_call: NA
v_call: TRBV24-1
cdr3_aa: CATSDGEFAKYEQFF
cdr3_nt: TGTGCCACCAGTGACGGGGAGTTCGCTAAGTATGAGCAGTTCTTC

j_call: TRBJ1-5
clone_size: few
d_call: TRBD1
v_call: TRBV18
cdr3_aa: CASSRTGSNQPQHF
cdr3_nt: TGTGCCAGCTCACGGACAGGGAGCAATCAGCCCCAGCATTTT

j_call: TRBJ1-5
clone_size: NA
d_call: NA
v_call: TRBV12-3/TRBV12-4
cdr3_aa: CASSLGQYNQPQHF
cdr3_nt: TGTGCCAGCAGTTTAGGGCAGTACAATCAGCCCCAGCATTTT

j_call: TRBJ2-1
clone_size: NA
d_call: TRBD2
v_call: TRBV20-1
cdr3_aa: CSARDGAGAYNEQFF
cdr3_nt: TGCAGTGCTAGAGATGGGGCGGGAGCCTACAATGAGCAGTTCTTC

j_call: TRBJ2-7
clone_size: few
d_call: TRBD2
v_call: TRBV5-4
cdr3_aa: CASSLVLAGGGEQYF
cdr3_nt: TGTGCCAGCAGCTTGGTCCTAGCGGGAGGCGGGGAGCAGTACTTC

j_call: TRBJ1-5
clone_size: few
d_call: NA
v_call: TRBV21-1
cdr3_aa: CASSKCLWAGTQPQHF
cdr3_nt: TGTGCCAGCAGCAAATGCTTGTGGGCGGGTACTCAGCCCCAGCATTTT

j_call: TRBJ2-1
clone_size: NA
d_call: NA
v_call: TRBV11-1
cdr3_aa: CASGLNRGEQFF
cdr3_nt: TGTGCCAGCGGACTGAACCGGGGTGAGCAGTTCTTC

j_call: TRBJ2-1
clone_size: NA
d_call: TRBD2
v_call: TRBV4-1
cdr3_aa: CASSTELAGGYNEQFF
cdr3_nt: TGCGCCAGCAGCACTGAACTAGCGGGAGGGTACAATGAGCAGTTCTTC

j_call: TRBJ1-1
clone_size: few
d_call: TRBD1
v_call: TRBV6-1
cdr3_aa: CASRPGGQNTEAFF
cdr3_nt: TGTGCCAGCAGGCCAGGGGGGCAGAACACTGAAGCTTTCTTT

j_call: TRBJ2-5
clone_size: NA
d_call: TRBD2
v_call: TRBV12-3/TRBV12-4
cdr3_aa: CASSFTSVETQYF
cdr3_nt: TGTGCCAGCAGTTTCACTAGCGTAGAGACCCAGTACTTC

j_call: TRBJ1-1
clone_size: NA
d_call: NA
v_call: TRBV6-1
cdr3_aa: CASRDRLNSNTEAFF
cdr3_nt: TGTGCCAGCAGAGACAGACTGAACTCGAACACTGAAGCTTTCTTT

j_call: TRBJ2-5
clone_size: NA
d_call: TRBD2
v_call: TRBV12-3/TRBV12-4
cdr3_aa: CASSSPESGSTETQYF
cdr3_nt: TGTGCCAGCAGCAGCCCGGAGAGCGGGAGCACGGAGACCCAGTACTTC

j_call: TRBJ2-1
clone_size: few
d_call: NA
v_call: TRBV5-1
cdr3_aa: CASSPLDVNEQFF
cdr3_nt: TGCGCCAGCAGCCCCCTAGATGTCAATGAGCAGTTCTTC

j_call: TRBJ2-1
clone_size: NA
d_call: TRBD2
v_call: TRBV5-1
cdr3_aa: CASSLDSGSLYNEQFF
cdr3_nt: TGCGCCAGCAGTTTGGATAGCGGGAGTCTGTACAATGAGCAGTTCTTC

j_call: TRBJ1-2
clone_size: NA
d_call: TRBD1
v_call: TRBV5-1
cdr3_aa: CASSPGQGESGYTF
cdr3_nt: TGCGCCAGCAGCCCGGGACAGGGAGAGAGCGGCTACACCTTC

j_call: TRBJ1-5
clone_size: few
d_call: NA
v_call: TRBV29-1
cdr3_aa: CSVRTRGQGNQPQHF
cdr3_nt: TGCAGCGTTCGAACTAGGGGACAAGGCAATCAGCCCCAGCATTTT